A selection of T cell receptor beta chains follows, all from one sample in a study of regulatory T cells in long-lasting Graves disease. TCRdb reanalysed the multiplex PCR reads using MiXCR and keeps one entry per CDR3 protein. Of approximately 440,000 distinct CDR3 sequences listed, 23% are singletons. The sequences come from peripheral blood mononuclear cells (PBMCs), collected when the disease was refractory, from a patient treated with antithyroid drugs. All receptors derive from a female donor with Graves disease. Each CDR3 is given with its conserved first and last residue. The D gene is left open where the match is weak. Clone sizes are given selectively: once, few, many, or a class where the clone is expanded.

v_call	j_call	clone_size	d_call	cdr3_aa	cdr3_nt
TRBV20-1	TRBJ2-2	.	TRBD2	CSARTSRNTGELFF	TGCAGTGCTCGGACTAGCAGGAACACCGGGGAGCTGTTTTTT
TRBV27	TRBJ1-6	.	.	CASSFVPADRNPPLHF	TGTGCCAGCAGTTTTGTCCCGGCAGACCGTAATCCACCCCTCCACTTT
TRBV11-2	TRBJ1-1	few	.	CASSLDEGWNTEAFF	TGTGCCAGCAGCTTAGATGAGGGGTGGAACACTGAAGCTTTCTTT
TRBV27	TRBJ1-1	.	.	CASSLSGGGVGTEAFF	TGTGCCAGCAGTTTATCAGGAGGGGGGGTTGGGACTGAAGCTTTCTTT
TRBV30	TRBJ1-5	few	.	CAWSWGRGIDQPQHF	TGTGCCTGGAGTTGGGGCAGGGGTATTGATCAGCCCCAGCATTTT
TRBV5-1	TRBJ1-1	.	.	CASSLEAASLAEAFF	TGCGCCAGCAGCTTGGAGGCAGCAAGCCTTGCTGAAGCTTTCTTT
TRBV24-1	TRBJ2-1	.	.	CATSVPDQGRTGYNEQFF	TGTGCCACCAGTGTACCAGACCAAGGACGTACGGGGTACAATGAGCAGTTCTTC
TRBV29-1	TRBJ1-4	few	.	CSVEGGKDEKLFF	TGCAGCGTTGAAGGTGGGAAGGATGAAAAACTGTTTTTT
TRBV2	TRBJ2-7	many	TRBD1	CASSDPGQGLSEQYF	TGTGCCAGCAGTGACCCCGGACAGGGGCTTAGTGAGCAGTACTTC
TRBV15	TRBJ1-5	.	.	CATSSNRVNQPQHF	TGTGCCACCAGCAGTAACAGGGTAAATCAGCCCCAGCATTTT
TRBV19	TRBJ2-5	few	.	CASIKGLETQYF	TGTGCCAGTATCAAGGGTCTGGAGACCCAGTACTTC
TRBV15	TRBJ2-7	many	.	CATSRGQGVYEQYF	TGTGCCACCAGCAGAGGTCAGGGAGTTTACGAGCAGTACTTC
TRBV2	TRBJ1-4	few	TRBD1	CARPGTDNEKLFF	TGTGCCAGGCCCGGGACAGATAATGAAAAACTGTTTTTT
TRBV18	TRBJ1-4	few	.	CASSLRTHSNEKLFF	TGTGCCAGCTCACTACGGACTCACTCTAATGAAAAACTGTTTTTT
TRBV10-3	TRBJ2-5	many	TRBD2	CAISDGLAGQGTQYF	TGTGCCATCAGTGACGGGCTAGCGGGCCAGGGGACCCAGTACTTC
TRBV28	TRBJ1-1	many	.	CASIGSAGRVNTEAFF	TGTGCCAGCATCGGGAGCGCAGGGAGGGTGAACACTGAAGCTTTCTTT
TRBV28	TRBJ1-2	many	.	CASSLIGGTGGYTF	TGTGCCAGCAGTTTAATTGGGGGCACTGGGGGCTACACCTTC
TRBV20-1	TRBJ1-2	.	TRBD1	CSASDQQGANGYTF	TGCAGTGCTAGCGACCAACAGGGGGCTAATGGCTACACCTTC
TRBV7-8	TRBJ2-1	.	.	CASSLAVANEQFF	TGTGCCAGCAGCTTAGCGGTAGCCAATGAGCAGTTCTTC
TRBV2	TRBJ2-5	.	TRBD1	CASSPDRGARETQYF	TGTGCCAGCAGCCCTGACAGGGGGGCACGGGAGACCCAGTACTTC
TRBV9	TRBJ2-2	.	TRBD1	CASSGAGTGIAGELFF	TGTGCCAGCAGCGGGGCCGGGACAGGGATAGCCGGGGAGCTGTTTTTT
TRBV5-6	TRBJ2-2	.	.	CASSSYGTFANTGELFF	TGTGCCAGCAGCTCCTACGGGACGTTCGCGAACACCGGGGAGCTGTTTTTT
TRBV12-3/TRBV12-4	TRBJ1-1	few	.	CASRVGGNTEAFF	TGTGCCAGCAGAGTCGGCGGGAACACTGAAGCTTTCTTT
TRBV19	TRBJ2-7	few	TRBD2	CASRSLAESYEQYF	TGTGCCAGTAGGTCACTAGCGGAGTCCTACGAGCAGTACTTC
TRBV20-1	TRBJ2-3	.	TRBD2	CSARKALAGATDTQYF	TGCAGTGCTAGAAAAGCGCTAGCGGGAGCTACAGATACGCAGTATTTT
TRBV7-2	TRBJ2-5	many	.	CASSALLLTRQETQYF	TGTGCCAGCAGCGCGCTCCTACTAACCCGCCAAGAGACCCAGTACTTC
TRBV5-1	TRBJ1-5	.	.	CASSTGGSNQPQHF	TGCGCCAGCAGCACCGGGGGGAGCAATCAGCCCCAGCATTTT